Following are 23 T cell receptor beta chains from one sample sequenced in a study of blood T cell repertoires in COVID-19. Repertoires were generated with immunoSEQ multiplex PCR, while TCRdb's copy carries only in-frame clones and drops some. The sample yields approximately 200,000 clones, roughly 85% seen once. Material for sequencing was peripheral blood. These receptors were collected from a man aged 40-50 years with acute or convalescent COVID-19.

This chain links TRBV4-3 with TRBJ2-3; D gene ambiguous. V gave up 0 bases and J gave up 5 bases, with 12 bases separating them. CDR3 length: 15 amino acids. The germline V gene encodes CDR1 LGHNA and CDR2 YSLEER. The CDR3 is CASSQDKVAIDTQYF. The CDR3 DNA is TGCGCCAGCAGCCAAGATAAGGTAGCTATAGATACGCAGTATTTT.

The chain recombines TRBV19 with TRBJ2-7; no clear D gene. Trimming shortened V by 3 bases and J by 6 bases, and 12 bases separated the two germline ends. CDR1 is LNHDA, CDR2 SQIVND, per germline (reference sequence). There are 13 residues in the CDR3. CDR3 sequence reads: CASSIGSSSEQYF. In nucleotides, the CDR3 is TGTGCCAGTAGTATCGGGTCTTCCAGCGAGCAGTACTTC.

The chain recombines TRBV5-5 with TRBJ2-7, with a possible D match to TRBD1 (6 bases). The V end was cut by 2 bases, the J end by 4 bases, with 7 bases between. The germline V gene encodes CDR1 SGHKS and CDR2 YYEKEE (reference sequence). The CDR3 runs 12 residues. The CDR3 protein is CASSFGQYEQYF. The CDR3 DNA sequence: TGTGCCAGCAGCTTCGGACAGTACGAGCAGTACTTC. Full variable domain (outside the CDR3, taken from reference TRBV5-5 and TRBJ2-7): DAGVTQSPTHLIKTRGQQVTLRCSPISGHKSVSWYQQVLGQGPQFIFQYYEKEERGRGNFPDRFSARQFPNYSSELNVNALLLGDSALYLCASSFGQYEQYFGPGTRLTVT.

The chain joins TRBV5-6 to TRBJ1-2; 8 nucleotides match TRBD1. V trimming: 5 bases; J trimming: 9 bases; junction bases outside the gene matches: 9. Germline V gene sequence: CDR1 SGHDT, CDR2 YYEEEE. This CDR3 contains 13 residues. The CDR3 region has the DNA TGTGCCAGCAGTCTGGACAGGGCCGGTAGCTACACCTTC. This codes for CASSLDRAGSYTF.

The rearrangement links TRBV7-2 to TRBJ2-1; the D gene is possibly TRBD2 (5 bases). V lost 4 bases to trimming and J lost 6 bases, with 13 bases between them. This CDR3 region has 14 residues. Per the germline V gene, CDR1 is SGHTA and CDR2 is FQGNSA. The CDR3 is CASSSGSLRNEQFF. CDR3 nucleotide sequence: TGTGCCAGCAGCTCGGGGAGTCTCCGCAATGAGCAGTTCTTC. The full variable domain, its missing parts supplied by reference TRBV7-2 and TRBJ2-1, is GAGVSQSPSNKVTEKGKDVELRCDPISGHTALYWYRQSLGQGLEFLIYFQGNSAPDKSGLPSDRFSAERTGGSVSTLTIQRTQQEDSAVYLCASSSGSLRNEQFFGPGTRLTVL.

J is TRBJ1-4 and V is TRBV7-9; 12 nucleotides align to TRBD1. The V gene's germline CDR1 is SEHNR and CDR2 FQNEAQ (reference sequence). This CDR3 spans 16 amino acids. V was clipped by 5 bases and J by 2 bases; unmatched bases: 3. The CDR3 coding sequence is TGTGCCAGCAGCCGCGGGACAGGGGGCACTAATGAAAAACTGTTTTTT. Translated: CASSRGTGGTNEKLFF.

CDR3: CASSPFEKNYGYTF. The CDR3 coding sequence is TGTGCCAGCAGCCCTTTCGAGAAAAACTATGGCTACACCTTC. V and J are TRBV27 and TRBJ1-2; no firm D call. Germline V gene lookup returns CDR1 MNHEY and CDR2 SMNVEV (reference sequence). The V end was cut by 6 bases, the J end by 2 bases, with 13 bases between. The CDR3 runs 14 residues.

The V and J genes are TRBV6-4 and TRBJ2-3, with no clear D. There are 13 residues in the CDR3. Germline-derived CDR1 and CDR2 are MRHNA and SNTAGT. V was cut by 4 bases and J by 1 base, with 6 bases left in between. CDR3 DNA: TGTGCCAGCAGTGTTGGAGGCACAGATACGCAGTATTTT. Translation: CASSVGGTDTQYF.

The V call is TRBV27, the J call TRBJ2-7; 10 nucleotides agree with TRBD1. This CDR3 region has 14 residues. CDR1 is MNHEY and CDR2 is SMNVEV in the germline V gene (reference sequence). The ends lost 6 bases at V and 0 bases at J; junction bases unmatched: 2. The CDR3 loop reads CASSRTGGSYEQYF. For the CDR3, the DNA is TGTGCCAGCAGCCGGACAGGGGGCTCCTACGAGCAGTACTTC.

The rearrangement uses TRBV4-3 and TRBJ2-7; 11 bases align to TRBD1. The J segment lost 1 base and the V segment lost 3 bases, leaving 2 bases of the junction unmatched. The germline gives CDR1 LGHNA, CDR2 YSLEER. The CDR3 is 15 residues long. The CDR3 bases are TGCGCCAGCAGCCAGGACAGGGGGCTGTCCTACGAGCAGTACTTC. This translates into CASSQDRGLSYEQYF.

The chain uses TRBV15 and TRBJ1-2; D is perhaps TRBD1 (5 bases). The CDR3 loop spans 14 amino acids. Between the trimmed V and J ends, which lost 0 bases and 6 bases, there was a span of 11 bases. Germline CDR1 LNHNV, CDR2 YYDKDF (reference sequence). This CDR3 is CATSRDGGTDGYTF. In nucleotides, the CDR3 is TGTGCCACCAGCAGAGATGGGGGGACGGATGGCTACACCTTC.

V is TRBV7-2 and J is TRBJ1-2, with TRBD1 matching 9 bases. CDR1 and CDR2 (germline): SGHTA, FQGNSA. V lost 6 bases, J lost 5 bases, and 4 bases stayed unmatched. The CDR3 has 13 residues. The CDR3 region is CASSPGQGYGYTF. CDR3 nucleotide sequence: TGTGCCAGCAGTCCGGGACAGGGATATGGCTACACCTTC. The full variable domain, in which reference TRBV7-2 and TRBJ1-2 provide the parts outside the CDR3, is GAGVSQSPSNKVTEKGKDVELRCDPISGHTALYWYRQSLGQGLEFLIYFQGNSAPDKSGLPSDRFSAERTGGSVSTLTIQRTQQEDSAVYLCASSPGQGYGYTFGSGTRLTVV.

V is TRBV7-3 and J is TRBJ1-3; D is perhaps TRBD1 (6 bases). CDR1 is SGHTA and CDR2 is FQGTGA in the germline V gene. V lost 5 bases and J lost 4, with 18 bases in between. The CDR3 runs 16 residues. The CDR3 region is CASSLREQGSGNTIYF. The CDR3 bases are TGTGCCAGCAGCCTAAGGGAGCAGGGGAGCGGAAACACCATATATTTT.

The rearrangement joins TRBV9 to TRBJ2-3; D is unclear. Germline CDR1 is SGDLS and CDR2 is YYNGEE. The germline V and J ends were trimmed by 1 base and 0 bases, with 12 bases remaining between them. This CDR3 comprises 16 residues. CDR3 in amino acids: CASSVMTSQSTDTQYF. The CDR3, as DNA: TGTGCCAGCAGCGTAATGACTTCCCAAAGCACAGATACGCAGTATTTT. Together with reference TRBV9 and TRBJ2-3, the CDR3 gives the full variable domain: DSGVTQTPKHLITATGQRVTLRCSPRSGDLSVYWYQQSLDQGLQFLIQYYNGEERAKGNILERFSAQQFPDLHSELNLSSLELGDSALYFCASSVMTSQSTDTQYFGPGTRLTVL.

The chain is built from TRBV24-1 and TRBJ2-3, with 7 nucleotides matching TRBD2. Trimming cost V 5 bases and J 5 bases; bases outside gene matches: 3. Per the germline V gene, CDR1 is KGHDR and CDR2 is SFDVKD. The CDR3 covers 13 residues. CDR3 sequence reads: CATSGPGGDTQYF. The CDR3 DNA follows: TGTGCCACCAGTGGCCCGGGAGGAGATACGCAGTATTTT.

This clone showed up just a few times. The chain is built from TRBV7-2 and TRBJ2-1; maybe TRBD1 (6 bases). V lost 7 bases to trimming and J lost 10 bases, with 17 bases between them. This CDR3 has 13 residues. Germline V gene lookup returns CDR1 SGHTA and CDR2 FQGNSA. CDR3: CASNQNGGGEQFF. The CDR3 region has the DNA TGTGCCAGCAACCAAAATGGGGGCGGCGAGCAGTTCTTC.

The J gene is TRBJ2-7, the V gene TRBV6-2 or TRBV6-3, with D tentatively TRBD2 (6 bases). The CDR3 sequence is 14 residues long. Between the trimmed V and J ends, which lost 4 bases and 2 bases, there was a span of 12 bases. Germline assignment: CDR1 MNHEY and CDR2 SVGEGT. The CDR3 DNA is TGTGCCAGCAGTTCCGGGGGATCAACCTACGAGCAGTACTTC. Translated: CASSSGGSTYEQYF.

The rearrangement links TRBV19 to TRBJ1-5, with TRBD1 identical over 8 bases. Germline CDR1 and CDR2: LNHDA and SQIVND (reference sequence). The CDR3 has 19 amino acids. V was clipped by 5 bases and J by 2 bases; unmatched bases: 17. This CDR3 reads CASSVAGGAQGARNQPQHF. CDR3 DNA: TGTGCCAGTAGTGTAGCAGGCGGAGCTCAGGGGGCTCGCAATCAGCCCCAGCATTTT. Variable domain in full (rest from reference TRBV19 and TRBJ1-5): DGGITQSPKYLFRKEGQNVTLSCEQNLNHDAMYWYRQDPGQGLRLIYYSQIVNDFQKGDIAEGYSVSREKKESFPLTVTSAQKNPTAFYLCASSVAGGAQGARNQPQHFGDGTRLSIL.

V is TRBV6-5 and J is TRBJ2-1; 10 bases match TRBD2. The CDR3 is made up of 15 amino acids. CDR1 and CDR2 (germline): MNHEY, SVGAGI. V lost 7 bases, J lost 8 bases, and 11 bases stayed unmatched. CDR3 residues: CASTSRGSGGDEQFF. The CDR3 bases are TGTGCCAGCACCTCCCGGGGGAGCGGGGGGGATGAGCAGTTCTTC.

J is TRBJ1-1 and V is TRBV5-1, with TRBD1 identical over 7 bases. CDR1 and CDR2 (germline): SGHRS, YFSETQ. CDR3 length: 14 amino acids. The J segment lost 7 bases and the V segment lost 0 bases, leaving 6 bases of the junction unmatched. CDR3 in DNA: TGCGCCAGCAGCTTGGATACAGGGGTGGGTGAAGCTTTCTTT. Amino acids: CASSLDTGVGEAFF.

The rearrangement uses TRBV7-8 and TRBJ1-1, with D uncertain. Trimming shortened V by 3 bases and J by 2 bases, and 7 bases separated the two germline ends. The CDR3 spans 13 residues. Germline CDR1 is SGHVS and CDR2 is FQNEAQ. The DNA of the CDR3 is TGTGCCAGCAGCTTTCAGGAAAACACTGAAGCTTTCTTT. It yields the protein CASSFQENTEAFF.

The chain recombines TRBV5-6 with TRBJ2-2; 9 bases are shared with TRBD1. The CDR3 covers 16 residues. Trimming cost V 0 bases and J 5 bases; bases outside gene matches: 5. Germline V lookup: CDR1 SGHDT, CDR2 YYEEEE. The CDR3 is CASSLVGTGRTGELFF. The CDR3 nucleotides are TGTGCCAGCAGCTTGGTCGGGACAGGGAGGACCGGGGAGCTGTTTTTT.

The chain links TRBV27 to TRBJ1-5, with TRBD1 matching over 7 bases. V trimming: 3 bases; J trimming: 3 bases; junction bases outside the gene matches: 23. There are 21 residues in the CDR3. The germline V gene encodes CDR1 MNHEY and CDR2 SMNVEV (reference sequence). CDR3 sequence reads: CASSFHPDRVKGGYNNQPQHF. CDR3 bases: TGTGCCAGCAGTTTCCACCCAGACAGGGTGAAGGGAGGATACAACAATCAGCCCCAGCATTTT.